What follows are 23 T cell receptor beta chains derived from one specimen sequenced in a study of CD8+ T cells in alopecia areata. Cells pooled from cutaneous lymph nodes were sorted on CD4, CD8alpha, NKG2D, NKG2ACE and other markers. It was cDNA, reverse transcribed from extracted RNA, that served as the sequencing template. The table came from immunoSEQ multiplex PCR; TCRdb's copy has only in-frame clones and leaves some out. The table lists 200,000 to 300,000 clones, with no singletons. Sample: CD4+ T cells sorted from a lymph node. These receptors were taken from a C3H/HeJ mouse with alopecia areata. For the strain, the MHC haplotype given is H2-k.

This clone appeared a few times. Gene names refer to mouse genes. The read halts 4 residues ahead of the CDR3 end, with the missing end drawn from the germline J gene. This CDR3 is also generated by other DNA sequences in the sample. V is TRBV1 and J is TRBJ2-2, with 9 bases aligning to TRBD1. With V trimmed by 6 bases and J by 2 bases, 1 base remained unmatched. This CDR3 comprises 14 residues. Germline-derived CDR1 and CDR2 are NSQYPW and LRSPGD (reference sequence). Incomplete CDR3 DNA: TGCACCTGCAGCGGGACAGGGAACACCGGG. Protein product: CTCSGTGNTG. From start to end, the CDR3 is CTCSGTGNTGQLYF.

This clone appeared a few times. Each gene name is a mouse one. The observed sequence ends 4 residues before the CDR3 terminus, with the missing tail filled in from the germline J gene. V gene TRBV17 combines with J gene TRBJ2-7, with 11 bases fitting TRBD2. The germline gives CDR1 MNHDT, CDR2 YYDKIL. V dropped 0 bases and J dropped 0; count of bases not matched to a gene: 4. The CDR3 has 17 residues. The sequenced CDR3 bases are TGTGCTAGCAGTAGAGATCCGGACTGGGGGGACTCCTAT. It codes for CASSRDPDWGDSY. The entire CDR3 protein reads CASSRDPDWGDSYEQYF.

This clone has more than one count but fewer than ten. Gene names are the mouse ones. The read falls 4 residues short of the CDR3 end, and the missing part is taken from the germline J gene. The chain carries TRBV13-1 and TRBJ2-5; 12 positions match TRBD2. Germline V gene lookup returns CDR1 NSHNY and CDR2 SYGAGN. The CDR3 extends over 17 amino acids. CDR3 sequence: CASSDGRLGGRRDTQYF. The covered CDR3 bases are TGTGCCAGCAGTGATGGGAGACTGGGGGGGCGCAGAGAC.

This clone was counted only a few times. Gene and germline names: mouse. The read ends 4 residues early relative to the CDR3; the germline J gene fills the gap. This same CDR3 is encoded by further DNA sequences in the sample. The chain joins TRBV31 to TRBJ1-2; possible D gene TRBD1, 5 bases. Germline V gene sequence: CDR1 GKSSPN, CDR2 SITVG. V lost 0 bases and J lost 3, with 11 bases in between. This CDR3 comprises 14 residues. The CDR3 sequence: CAWSLGGRDSDYTF. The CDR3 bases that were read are TGTGCCTGGAGTCTCGGGGGGAGGGACTCC.

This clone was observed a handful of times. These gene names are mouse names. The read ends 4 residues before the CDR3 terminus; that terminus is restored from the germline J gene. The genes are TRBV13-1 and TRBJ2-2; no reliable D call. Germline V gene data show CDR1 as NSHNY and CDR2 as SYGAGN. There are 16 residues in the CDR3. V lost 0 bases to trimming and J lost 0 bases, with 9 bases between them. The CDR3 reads CASSDARRANTGQLYF. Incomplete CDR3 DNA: TGTGCCAGCAGTGATGCACGCAGAGCAAACACCGGG.

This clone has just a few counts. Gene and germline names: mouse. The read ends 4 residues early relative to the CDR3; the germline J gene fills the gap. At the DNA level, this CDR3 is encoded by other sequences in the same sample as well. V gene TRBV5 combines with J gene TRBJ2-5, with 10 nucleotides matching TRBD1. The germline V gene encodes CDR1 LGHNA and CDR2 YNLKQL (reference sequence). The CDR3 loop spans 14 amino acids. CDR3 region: CASSQGDRGDTQYF. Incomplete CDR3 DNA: TGTGCCAGCAGCCAGGGGGACAGGGGAGAC.

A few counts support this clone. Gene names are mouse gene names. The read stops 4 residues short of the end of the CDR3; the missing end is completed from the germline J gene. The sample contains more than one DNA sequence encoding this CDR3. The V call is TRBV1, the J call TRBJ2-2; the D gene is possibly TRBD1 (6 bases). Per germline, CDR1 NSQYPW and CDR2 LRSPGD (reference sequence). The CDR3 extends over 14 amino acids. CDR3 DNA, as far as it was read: TGCACCTGCAGTGCAGACAGGGGCGGCGGG. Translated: CTCSADRGGG. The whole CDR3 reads CTCSADRGGGQLYF.

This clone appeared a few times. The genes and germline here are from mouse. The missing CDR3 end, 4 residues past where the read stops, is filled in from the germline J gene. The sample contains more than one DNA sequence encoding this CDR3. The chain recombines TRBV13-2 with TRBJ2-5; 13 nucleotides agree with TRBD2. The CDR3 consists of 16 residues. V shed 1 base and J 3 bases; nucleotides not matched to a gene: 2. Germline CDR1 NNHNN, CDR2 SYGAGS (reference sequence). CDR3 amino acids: CASGDPGLGGQDTQYF. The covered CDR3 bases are TGTGCCAGCGGTGATCCGGGACTGGGGGGGCAAGAC.

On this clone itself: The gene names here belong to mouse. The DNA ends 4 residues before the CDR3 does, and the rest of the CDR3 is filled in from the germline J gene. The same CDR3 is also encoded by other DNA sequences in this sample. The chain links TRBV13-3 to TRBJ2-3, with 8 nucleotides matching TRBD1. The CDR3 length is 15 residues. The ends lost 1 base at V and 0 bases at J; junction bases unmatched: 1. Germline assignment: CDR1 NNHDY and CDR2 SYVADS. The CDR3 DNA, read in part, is TGTGCCAGCAGTGATCAGGGGGCAAGTGCAGAA. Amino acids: CASSDQGASAE. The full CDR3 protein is CASSDQGASAETLYF.

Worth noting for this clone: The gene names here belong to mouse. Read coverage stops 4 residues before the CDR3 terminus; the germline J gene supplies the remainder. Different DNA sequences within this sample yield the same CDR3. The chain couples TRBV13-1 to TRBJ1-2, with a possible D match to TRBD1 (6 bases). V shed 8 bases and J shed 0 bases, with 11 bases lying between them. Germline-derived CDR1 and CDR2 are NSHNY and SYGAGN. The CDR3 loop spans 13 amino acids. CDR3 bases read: TGTGCCAGTTCGGGACAAGCAAACTCC. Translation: CASSGQANS. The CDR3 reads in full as CASSGQANSDYTF.

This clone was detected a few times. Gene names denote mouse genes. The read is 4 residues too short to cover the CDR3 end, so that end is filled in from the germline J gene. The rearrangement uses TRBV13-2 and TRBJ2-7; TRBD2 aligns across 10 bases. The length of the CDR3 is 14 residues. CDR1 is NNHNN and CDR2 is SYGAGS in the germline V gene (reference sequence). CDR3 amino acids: CASGADWGEYEQYF. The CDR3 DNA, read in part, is TGTGCCAGCGGTGCTGACTGGGGGGAATAT.

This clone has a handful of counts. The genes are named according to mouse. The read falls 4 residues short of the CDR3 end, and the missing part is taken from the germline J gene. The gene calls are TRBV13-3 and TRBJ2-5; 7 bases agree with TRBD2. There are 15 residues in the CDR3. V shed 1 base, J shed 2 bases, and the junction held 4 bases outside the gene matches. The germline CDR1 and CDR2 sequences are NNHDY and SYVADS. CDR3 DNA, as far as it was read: TGTGCCAGCAGTGATAATGGGGGGAGCCAAGAC. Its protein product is CASSDNGGSQD. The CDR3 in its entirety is CASSDNGGSQDTQYF.

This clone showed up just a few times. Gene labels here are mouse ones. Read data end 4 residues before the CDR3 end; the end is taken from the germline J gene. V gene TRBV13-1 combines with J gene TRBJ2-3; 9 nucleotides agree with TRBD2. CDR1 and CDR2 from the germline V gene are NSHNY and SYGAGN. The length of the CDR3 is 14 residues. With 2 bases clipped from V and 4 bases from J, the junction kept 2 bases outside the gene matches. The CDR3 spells CASSETGGSETLYF. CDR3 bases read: TGTGCCAGCAGTGAAACTGGGGGGTCAGAA.

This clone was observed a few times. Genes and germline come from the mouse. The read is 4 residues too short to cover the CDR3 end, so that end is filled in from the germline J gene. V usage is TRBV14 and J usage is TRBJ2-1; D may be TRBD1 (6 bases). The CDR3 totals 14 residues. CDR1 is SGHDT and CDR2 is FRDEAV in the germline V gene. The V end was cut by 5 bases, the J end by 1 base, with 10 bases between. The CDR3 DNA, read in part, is TGTGCCAGCAGGCCGGACAGAAACTATGCT. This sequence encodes CASRPDRNYA. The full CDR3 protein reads CASRPDRNYAEQFF.

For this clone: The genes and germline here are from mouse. The CDR3 loop reads CASSTGTGSTGQLYF. The CDR3 DNA, read in part, is TGTGCCAGCAGTACCGGGACAGGGTCCACCGGG. This chain uses TRBV13-1 with TRBJ2-2, with 9 bases fitting TRBD1. The missing CDR3 end, 4 residues past where the read stops, is filled in from the germline J gene. J lost 4 bases, V lost 4 bases, and 5 bases had no gene match. The CDR3 sequence is 15 residues long. The germline gives CDR1 NSHNY, CDR2 SYGAGN.

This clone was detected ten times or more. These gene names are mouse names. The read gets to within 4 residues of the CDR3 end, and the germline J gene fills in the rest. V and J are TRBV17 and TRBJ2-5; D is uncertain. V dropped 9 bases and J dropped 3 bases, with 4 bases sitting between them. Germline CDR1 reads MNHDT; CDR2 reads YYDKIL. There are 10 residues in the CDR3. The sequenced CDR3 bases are TGTGCTAGAGGTCAAGAC. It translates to CARGQD. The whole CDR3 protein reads CARGQDTQYF.

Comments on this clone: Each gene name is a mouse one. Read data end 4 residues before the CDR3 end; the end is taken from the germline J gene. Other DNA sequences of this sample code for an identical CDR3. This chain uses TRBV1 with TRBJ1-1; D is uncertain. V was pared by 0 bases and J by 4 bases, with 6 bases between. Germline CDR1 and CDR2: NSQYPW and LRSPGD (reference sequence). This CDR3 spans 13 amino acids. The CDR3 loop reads CTCSAEQITEVFF. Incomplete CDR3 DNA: TGCACCTGCAGTGCAGAACAAATCACA.

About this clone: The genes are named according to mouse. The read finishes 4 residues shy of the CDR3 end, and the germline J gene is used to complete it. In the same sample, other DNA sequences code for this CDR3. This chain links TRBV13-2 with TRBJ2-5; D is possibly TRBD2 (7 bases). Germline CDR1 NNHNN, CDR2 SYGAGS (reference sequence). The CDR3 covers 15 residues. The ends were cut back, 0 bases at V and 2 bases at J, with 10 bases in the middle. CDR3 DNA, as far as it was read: TGTGCCAGCGGTGATGCGAGGGGGGGCCAAGAC. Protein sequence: CASGDARGGQD. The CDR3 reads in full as CASGDARGGQDTQYF.

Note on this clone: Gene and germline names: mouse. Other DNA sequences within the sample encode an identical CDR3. The CDR3 DNA, read in part, is TGTGCCAGCAGTGATGCAGCAGGAACA. This codes for CASSDAAGT. The full CDR3 sequence reads CASSDAAGTEVFF. The V call is TRBV13-1, the J call TRBJ1-1; D gene unclear. Read data end 4 residues before the CDR3 end; the end is taken from the germline J gene. CDR1 is NSHNY and CDR2 is SYGAGN in the germline V gene. This CDR3 spans 13 amino acids.

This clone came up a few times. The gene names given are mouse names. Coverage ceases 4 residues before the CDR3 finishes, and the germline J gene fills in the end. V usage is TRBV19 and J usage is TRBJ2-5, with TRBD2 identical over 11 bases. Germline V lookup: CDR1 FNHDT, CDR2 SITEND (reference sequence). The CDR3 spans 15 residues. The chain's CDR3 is CASSIGDWGKDTQYF. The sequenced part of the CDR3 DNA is TGTGCCAGCAGTATTGGGGACTGGGGGAAAGAC.

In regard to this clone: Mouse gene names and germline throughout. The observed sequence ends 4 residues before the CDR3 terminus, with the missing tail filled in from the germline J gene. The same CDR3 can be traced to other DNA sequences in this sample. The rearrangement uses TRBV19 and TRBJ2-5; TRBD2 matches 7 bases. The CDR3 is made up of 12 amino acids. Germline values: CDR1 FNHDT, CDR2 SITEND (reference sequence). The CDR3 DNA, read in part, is TGTGCCAGCACGGGGGGGACTGAC. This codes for CASTGGTD. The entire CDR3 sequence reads CASTGGTDTQYF.

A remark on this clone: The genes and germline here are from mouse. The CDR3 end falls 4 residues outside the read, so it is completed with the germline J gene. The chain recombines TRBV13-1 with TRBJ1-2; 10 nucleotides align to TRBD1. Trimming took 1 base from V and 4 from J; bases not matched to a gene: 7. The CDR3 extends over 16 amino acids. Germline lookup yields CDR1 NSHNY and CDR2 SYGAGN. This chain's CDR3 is CASSDPGQGSGSDYTF. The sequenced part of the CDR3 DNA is TGTGCCAGCAGTGATCCGGGACAGGGGTCGGGCTCC.

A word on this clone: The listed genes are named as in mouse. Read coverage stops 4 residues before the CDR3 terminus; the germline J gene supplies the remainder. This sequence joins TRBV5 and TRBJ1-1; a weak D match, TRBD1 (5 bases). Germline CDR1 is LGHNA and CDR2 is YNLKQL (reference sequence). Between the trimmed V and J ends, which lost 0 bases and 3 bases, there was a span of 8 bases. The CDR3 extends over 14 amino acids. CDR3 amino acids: CASSQDPRDTEVFF. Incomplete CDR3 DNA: TGTGCCAGCAGCCAAGATCCCAGGGACACA.